This T cell receptor (beta chain) came from a study of response to subunit inactivated influenza vaccine. TCRdb reprocessed the RT-PCR reads with MiXCR, giving one entry per CDR3 protein. The sample has just under 250,000 distinct CDR3 sequences, more than 9% seen once. V lost 6 bases to trimming and J lost 0 bases; unmatched junction nucleotides: 6. CDR3 size: 16 residues. CDR1 and CDR2 (germline): MNHNS, SASEGT. This sequence was found in a man aged 45-60 years who received an inactivated influenza vaccine. The sample in question was non-naive T cells sorted from PBMCs, obtained approximately 15 days before vaccination. The rearrangement joins TRBV6-1 to TRBJ2-2; 8 bases map to TRBD2. The CDR3 loop reads CASRLAVNANTGELFF. The CDR3 coding sequence is TGTGCCAGCAGACTAGCGGTCAATGCGAACACCGGGGAGCTGTTTTTT.